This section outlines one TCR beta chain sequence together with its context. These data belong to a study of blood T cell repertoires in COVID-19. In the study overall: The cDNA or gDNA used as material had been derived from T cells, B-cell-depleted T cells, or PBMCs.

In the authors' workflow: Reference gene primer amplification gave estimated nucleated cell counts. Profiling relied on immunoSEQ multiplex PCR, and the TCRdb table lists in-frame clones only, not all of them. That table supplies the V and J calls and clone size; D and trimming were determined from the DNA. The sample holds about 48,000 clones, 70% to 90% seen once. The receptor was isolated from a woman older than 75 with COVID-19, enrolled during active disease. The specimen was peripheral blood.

The CDR3: CASSWTGADTEAFF. The CDR3 nucleotides are TGTGCCAGCAGCTGGACAGGGGCGGACACTGAAGCTTTCTTT. The V call is TRBV7-9, the J call TRBJ1-1; TRBD1 matches 9 bases. This CDR3 contains 14 residues. V lost 4 bases and J lost 3; bases outside the gene matches: 3. Looked up from germline, CDR1 is SEHNR and CDR2 is FQNEAQ (reference sequence).